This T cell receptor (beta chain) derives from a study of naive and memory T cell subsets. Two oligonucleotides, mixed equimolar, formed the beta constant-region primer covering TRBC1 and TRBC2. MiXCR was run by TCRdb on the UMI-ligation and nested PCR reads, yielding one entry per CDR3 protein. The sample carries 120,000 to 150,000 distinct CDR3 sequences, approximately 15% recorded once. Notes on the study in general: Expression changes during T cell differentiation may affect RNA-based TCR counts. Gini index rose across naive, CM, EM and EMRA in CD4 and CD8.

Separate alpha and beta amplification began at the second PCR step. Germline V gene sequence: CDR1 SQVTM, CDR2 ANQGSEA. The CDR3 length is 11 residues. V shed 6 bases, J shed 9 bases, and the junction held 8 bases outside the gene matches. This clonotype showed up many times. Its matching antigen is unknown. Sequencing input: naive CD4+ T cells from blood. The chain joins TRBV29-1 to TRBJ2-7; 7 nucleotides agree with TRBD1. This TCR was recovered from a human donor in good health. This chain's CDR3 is CSVRGTAGQYF. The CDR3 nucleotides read TGCAGCGTCAGAGGGACAGCCGGGCAGTACTTC.